These 25 T cell receptor beta chains were all obtained from the same sample, sequenced in a study of long-term antiretroviral therapy in people with HIV. At the survey level, the v3.0 immunoSEQ assay was run. Assay used: immunoSEQ multiplex PCR; TCRdb lists only in-frame clones, some missing. The sample records 25,000 to 30,000 clones, approximately 90% being singletons. Material: unsorted PBMCs, obtained 1.8 years after starting antiretroviral therapy. The source is a woman in her late teens or twenties with HIV.

V is TRBV10-1 and J is TRBJ2-5, with TRBD1 identical over 8 bases. Trimming cost V 8 bases and J 1 base; bases outside gene matches: 6. The CDR3 contains 14 residues. The V gene's germline CDR1 is WNHNN and CDR2 SYGVQD (reference sequence). DNA for the CDR3: TGCGCCAGCGGGCTCGGACAGGGCCAAGAGACCCAGTACTTC. Translating it yields CASGLGQGQETQYF.

The chain combines TRBV27 with TRBJ2-1, with TRBD2 matching 9 bases. This CDR3 comprises 14 residues. Per the germline V gene, CDR1 is MNHEY and CDR2 is SMNVEV (reference sequence). V was clipped by 8 bases and J by 12 bases; unmatched bases: 14. The CDR3 region is CASQGLASSGGQFF. DNA of the CDR3: TGTGCCAGCCAGGGACTAGCCTCCTCTGGGGGGCAGTTCTTC.

This chain uses TRBV7-3 with TRBJ2-6; the D gene is possibly TRBD1 (6 bases). There are 15 residues in the CDR3. Trimming took off 5 bases at V and 6 bases at J, with 14 bases between the two ends. Germline loops: CDR1 SGHTA, CDR2 FQGTGA. CDR3 in DNA: TGTGCCAGCAGCCTTATGGACAGCCCGGCCAACGTCCTGACTTTC. It codes for CASSLMDSPANVLTF.

CDR3 amino acids: CASTYRVGNTEAFF. The CDR3 DNA sequence: TGTGCCAGCACCTACAGGGTGGGGAACACTGAAGCTTTCTTT. The chain combines TRBV28 with TRBJ1-1, with a weak D call TRBD1 (6 bases). This CDR3 spans 14 amino acids. Trimming removed 7 bases at V and 1 base at J, with 13 bases between. Germline lookup yields CDR1 MDHEN and CDR2 SYDVKM.

Here the CDR3 DNA reads TGTGCCAGCAGCTACTACCCAGACAGCACAGATACGCAGTATTTT. Its protein is CASSYYPDSTDTQYF. J is TRBJ2-3 and V is TRBV7-2; no firm D call. The V end was cut by 4 bases, the J end by 0 bases, with 11 bases between. CDR3 length: 15 residues. Germline lookup yields CDR1 SGHTA and CDR2 FQGNSA.

This sequence joins TRBV6-5 and TRBJ1-5, with D unresolved. Trimming took 6 bases from V and 2 from J, leaving 11 bases between them. Germline V gives CDR1 MNHEY, CDR2 SVGAGI. This CDR3 has 14 residues. For the CDR3, the DNA is TGTGCCAGCAGCTATAACCGGGGCAATCAGCCCCAGCATTTT. Amino acid sequence: CASSYNRGNQPQHF.

V and J are TRBV6-5 and TRBJ1-3; D may be TRBD1 (5 bases). Germline lookup yields CDR1 MNHEY and CDR2 SVGAGI. The CDR3 covers 13 residues. V lost 4 bases and J lost 4, with 8 bases in between. CDR3 loop: CASSSRAGNTIYF. Here the CDR3 DNA reads TGTGCCAGCAGTTCCAGGGCCGGAAACACCATATATTTT.

The chain couples TRBV19 to TRBJ2-5; unclear D gene. The germline gives CDR1 LNHDA, CDR2 SQIVND (reference sequence). V lost 3 bases and J lost 5, with 7 bases in between. The CDR3 sequence is 12 residues long. CDR3 residues: CASSISSETQYF. CDR3 DNA: TGTGCCAGTAGTATCTCGTCGGAGACCCAGTACTTC.

The chain links TRBV7-6 to TRBJ2-1; maybe TRBD1 (6 bases). The CDR3 extends over 16 amino acids. Trimming pared 5 bases from V and 6 bases from J, leaving 20 bases between. Germline loops: CDR1 SGHVS, CDR2 FNYEAQ. CDR3 in amino acids: CASSRQGQPISNEQFF. The CDR3 region has the DNA TGTGCCAGCAGCCGCCAGGGACAACCTATCTCCAATGAGCAGTTCTTC.

The rearrangement links TRBV5-8 to TRBJ1-5; D possibly corresponds to TRBD1 (6 bases). The CDR3 spans 14 residues. Germline-derived CDR1 and CDR2 are SGHTS and YDEGEE. The ends were cut back, 1 base at V and 4 bases at J, with 9 bases in the middle. The CDR3 DNA sequence: TGTGCCAGCAGCTTGCGACAGGCGAATCAGCCCCAGCATTTT. It codes for CASSLRQANQPQHF.

The chain carries TRBV5-6 and TRBJ2-5; TRBD1 aligns across 7 bases. The better agreement between TRBJ2-7 and the DNA end casts doubt on the J call. There are 14 residues in the CDR3. CDR1 and CDR2 from the germline V gene are SGHDT and YYEEEE. Written as DNA, the CDR3 is TGTGCCAGCAGTTTCGGGACAGCTTACTACGAGCAGTACTTC. Translating gives CASSFGTAYYEQYF.

The V and J genes are TRBV7-3 and TRBJ2-7, with 11 nucleotides matching TRBD1. Trimming removed 1 base from V and 6 bases from J; junction bases left unmatched: 2. The CDR3 is 14 residues long. Germline assignment: CDR1 SGHTA and CDR2 FQGTGA. DNA for the CDR3: TGTGCCAGCAGCTTAATGGGACAGGGGGGCGAGCAGTACTTC. Its protein product is CASSLMGQGGEQYF.

This chain connects TRBV7-8 to TRBJ1-4; D is uncertain. CDR3 size: 13 residues. Germline loops: CDR1 SGHVS, CDR2 FQNEAQ. Trimming stripped 5 bases from V and 8 bases from J, with 12 bases between. The CDR3 nucleotides read TGTGCCAGCAGCCCAGTTACACAGGAAAAACTGTTTTTT. Protein sequence: CASSPVTQEKLFF.

The chain joins TRBV28 to TRBJ1-5; D uncertain. V was trimmed by 2 bases and J by 0 bases, leaving 5 bases between them. The germline V gene has CDR1 MDHEN and CDR2 SYDVKM. The CDR3 length is 14 residues. The CDR3 DNA reads as TGTGCCAGCAGTTTAGGAGTTAGCAATCAGCCCCAGCATTTT. Protein sequence: CASSLGVSNQPQHF.

The chain links TRBV18 to TRBJ2-5, with D hard to call. The V and J ends lost 6 bases and 3 bases respectively, with 14 bases between them. Germline V CDR1 and CDR2: KGHSH, LQKENI. The length of the CDR3 is 14 residues. The CDR3 spells CASSPSSLKETQYF. CDR3 DNA sequence: TGTGCCAGCTCCCCTTCATCGCTCAAAGAGACCCAGTACTTC.

J is TRBJ2-5 and V is TRBV5-6; no clear D. Between the trimmed V and J ends, which lost 2 bases and 4 bases, there was a span of 9 bases. The length of the CDR3 is 13 residues. Germline CDR1 reads SGHDT; CDR2 reads YYEEEE. The CDR3 coding sequence is TGTGCCAGCAGCTTTGACGACATAGAGACCCAGTACTTC. Amino acid sequence: CASSFDDIETQYF.

This clone was detected only a few times. The genes are TRBV6-4 and TRBJ2-3; D is perhaps TRBD1 (6 bases). Trimming stripped 3 bases from V and 0 bases from J, with 7 bases between. The CDR3 contains 14 residues. Per germline, CDR1 MRHNA and CDR2 SNTAGT. The DNA of the CDR3 is TGTGCCAGCAGTGAAAGGGGGAGCACAGATACGCAGTATTTT. This gives the protein CASSERGSTDTQYF.

This chain uses TRBV6-6 with TRBJ1-3; TRBD1 is a possible D gene (6 bases). CDR3 length: 16 amino acids. V shed 5 bases and J shed 3 bases, with 17 bases lying between them. CDR1 is MNHNY, CDR2 SVGAGI, per germline (reference sequence). The CDR3 nucleotides are TGTGCCAGCAGTAACCCAGGGGAGGTCCGTGGAAACACCATATATTTT. This codes for CASSNPGEVRGNTIYF.

The chain joins TRBV7-9 to TRBJ2-1, with 9 bases aligning to TRBD2. After removal of 4 bases from V and 4 bases from J, the junction contained 17 bases not matched to a gene. The V gene's germline CDR1 is SEHNR and CDR2 FQNEAQ (reference sequence). The CDR3 runs to 19 residues. CDR3 sequence: CASSSRTYPSSGTYNEQFF. The CDR3 DNA follows: TGTGCCAGCAGCTCCCGAACCTACCCTTCTAGCGGGACTTACAATGAGCAGTTCTTC. Based on the CDR3 plus reference TRBV7-9 and TRBJ2-1, the full variable domain is DTGVSQNPRHKITKRGQNVTFRCDPISEHNRLYWYRQTLGQGPEFLTYFQNEAQLEKSRLLSDRFSAERPKGSFSTLEIQRTEQGDSAMYLCASSSRTYPSSGTYNEQFFGPGTRLTVL.

The chain carries TRBV5-6 and TRBJ2-2; TRBD1 matches 7 bases. The CDR3 totals 14 residues. Germline V gene sequence: CDR1 SGHDT, CDR2 YYEEEE. V gave up 0 bases and J gave up 9 bases; unmatched junction bases: 5. CDR3 sequence: CASSLEGAFRELFF. The CDR3 coding sequence is TGTGCCAGCAGCTTGGAGGGGGCCTTTCGGGAGCTGTTTTTT.

The J gene is TRBJ2-3, the V gene TRBV27; D call uncertain. The CDR3 consists of 16 residues. CDR1 and CDR2 (germline): MNHEY, SMNVEV (reference sequence). Trimming shortened V by 3 bases and J by 2 bases, and 15 bases separated the two germline ends. The CDR3 nucleotides are TGTGCCAGCAGTTTCTTGAGGACGGATCTCACAGATACGCAGTATTTT. Amino acids: CASSFLRTDLTDTQYF.

The V and J genes are TRBV10-1 and TRBJ2-1; the D is unclear. Germline V gene lookup returns CDR1 WNHNN and CDR2 SYGVQD (reference sequence). This CDR3 is built from 13 residues. Deletions cut 2 bases from V and 3 bases from J, with 5 bases between. The CDR3 sequence: CASSEGGYNEQFF. For the CDR3, the DNA is TGCGCCAGCAGTGAGGGCGGCTACAATGAGCAGTTCTTC.

The chain couples TRBV7-8 to TRBJ2-3; 13 positions agree with TRBD2. CDR1 is SGHVS and CDR2 is FQNEAQ in the germline V gene. With V trimmed by 4 bases and J by 0 bases, 10 bases remained unmatched. The CDR3 covers 19 residues. The CDR3 DNA reads TGTGCCAGCAGCTCGATTCCGGGGACTAGCGGGGCTAGCACAGATACGCAGTATTTT. This codes for CASSSIPGTSGASTDTQYF.

The chain employs TRBV5-6 and TRBJ2-3; D might be TRBD1 or TRBD2, each matching 5 bases. The CDR3 is 16 amino acids. The V and J ends lost 5 bases and 2 bases respectively, with 18 bases between them. Germline V gives CDR1 SGHDT, CDR2 YYEEEE. CDR3 region: CASSPQGEWVTDTQYF. The CDR3 DNA follows: TGTGCCAGCAGTCCTCAAGGGGAGTGGGTCACAGATACGCAGTATTTT.

The table lists this clone with a few counts. J is TRBJ2-3 and V is TRBV6-4; 11 bases match TRBD2. After removal of 0 bases from V and 3 bases from J, the junction contained 2 bases not matched to a gene. Per the germline V gene, CDR1 is MRHNA and CDR2 is SNTAGT. There are 16 residues in the CDR3. CDR3 in DNA: TGTGCCAGCAGTGACTCTAGCGGGAGGGCGACAGATACGCAGTATTTT. Translation gives CASSDSSGRATDTQYF.